These 22 T cell receptor beta chains originate from one sample sequenced in a study of T-cell memory formation after mild COVID-19. TCRdb fed the 5' RACE reads into MiXCR, producing one record per CDR3 protein. The sample yields roughly 170,000 distinct CDR3 sequences, over 20% seen once. Input material: PBMCs or a T cell subset sorted from them (not recorded which). Receptor source: an adult woman who had mild COVID-19 (a few samples of this study predate the infection). Cell type and time point are not known.

The chain couples TRBV5-1 to TRBJ2-7, with TRBD2 matching 10 bases. The V gene's germline CDR1 is SGHRS and CDR2 YFSETQ. This CDR3 region has 16 residues. The ends lost 0 bases at V and 4 bases at J; junction bases unmatched: 7. The CDR3 here is CASSLAITSGAYEQYF. CDR3 in DNA: TGCGCCAGCAGCTTGGCCATCACTAGCGGGGCTTACGAGCAGTACTTC.

This clonotype was seen a few times. CDR3 DNA sequence: TGTGCCAGCAGCGAAACAGGCTATGGGGGCGGAGGCTACACCTTC. Protein product: CASSETGYGGGGYTF. This chain links TRBV9 with TRBJ1-2, with TRBD1 as a possible D gene (6 bases). The germline V and J ends were trimmed by 3 bases and 8 bases, with 20 bases remaining between them. From germline, CDR1 is SGDLS and CDR2 YYNGEE. This CDR3 spans 15 amino acids.

J is TRBJ2-7 and V is TRBV6-6, with 10 positions matching TRBD2. Germline assignment: CDR1 MNHNY and CDR2 SVGAGI (reference sequence). CDR3 length equals 15 residues. V shed 5 bases and J 2 bases; nucleotides not matched to a gene: 6. Written as DNA, the CDR3 is TGTGCCAGCAGTCCGGGACTAGCGTTCGCCTACGAGCAGTACTTC. Its translation is CASSPGLAFAYEQYF.

This clonotype was counted a few times. V is TRBV29-1 and J is TRBJ1-1, with D perhaps TRBD1 (5 bases). The CDR3 totals 14 residues. The germline gives CDR1 SQVTM, CDR2 ANQGSEA. Deletions cut 6 bases from V and 0 bases from J, with 14 bases between. The CDR3 loop reads CSVYPGGMNTEAFF. The DNA of the CDR3 is TGCAGCGTGTACCCCGGGGGAATGAACACTGAAGCTTTCTTT.

The genes are TRBV4-1 and TRBJ2-3, with D perhaps matching TRBD2 (5 bases). The length of the CDR3 is 14 residues. V was trimmed by 1 base and J by 6 bases, leaving 11 bases between them. The germline CDR1 and CDR2 sequences are MGHRA and YSYEKL. This chain's CDR3 is CASSQAEGLDTQYF. The CDR3 bases are TGCGCCAGCAGCCAAGCTGAGGGCCTTGATACGCAGTATTTT.

V and J are TRBV15 and TRBJ1-1, with a tentative D call TRBD1 (5 bases). Trimming stripped 2 bases from V and 1 base from J, with 11 bases between. The CDR3 sequence is 15 residues long. Germline lookup yields CDR1 LNHNV and CDR2 YYDKDF (reference sequence). The DNA of the CDR3 is TGTGCCACCAGCAGATGGGGACTGTCGAACACTGAAGCTTTCTTT. This sequence encodes CATSRWGLSNTEAFF. The whole variable domain, filled in from reference TRBV15 and TRBJ1-1, reads DAMVIQNPRYQVTQFGKPVTLSCSQTLNHNVMYWYQQKSSQAPKLLFHYYDKDFNNEADTPDNFQSRRPNTSFCFLDIRSPGLGDTAMYLCATSRWGLSNTEAFFGQGTRLTVV.

This chain links TRBV4-1 with TRBJ2-7; 7 bases are a match to TRBD1. Germline-derived CDR1 and CDR2 are MGHRA and YSYEKL. V shed 0 bases, J shed 2 bases, and the junction held 4 bases outside the gene matches. CDR3 length equals 15 residues. CDR3 nucleotides: TGCGCCAGCAGCCAAGATGCAGGGGGAACCTACGAGCAGTACTTC. This sequence encodes CASSQDAGGTYEQYF.

In this sample, this clonotype turned up a few times. J is TRBJ2-3 and V is TRBV19; D is unclear. Per the germline V gene, CDR1 is LNHDA and CDR2 is SQIVND (reference sequence). V was clipped by 3 bases and J by 6 bases, with 10 bases between them. This CDR3 spans 13 amino acids. The CDR3 region is CASSIASLDTQYF. The CDR3 DNA reads as TGTGCCAGTAGTATTGCGTCTCTGGATACGCAGTATTTT.

This clonotype was detected ten times or more. The chain joins TRBV20-1 to TRBJ2-3; TRBD1 might be the D (5 bases). CDR3 length: 12 residues. The germline V gene encodes CDR1 DFQATT and CDR2 SNEGSKA (reference sequence). The germline V and J ends were trimmed by 3 bases and 5 bases, with 9 bases remaining between them. In nucleotides, the CDR3 is TGCAGTGCTAGCAACAGGAGAGATACGCAGTATTTT. It translates to CSASNRRDTQYF.

This chain links TRBV6-5 with TRBJ2-2, with D tentatively TRBD1 or TRBD2 (5 bases each). The CDR3 is made up of 17 amino acids. Germline lookup yields CDR1 MNHEY and CDR2 SVGAGI. Trimming took off 7 bases at V and 3 bases at J, with 21 bases between the two ends. CDR3 DNA: TGTGCCAGCAACCTTGCCGGGACGGATAGGGACACCGGGGAGCTGTTTTTT. This translates into CASNLAGTDRDTGELFF.

In this sample, this clonotype turned up a few times. The chain combines TRBV15 with TRBJ2-2, with D perhaps given as TRBD1 or TRBD2 (6 bases each). CDR1 and CDR2 from the germline V gene are LNHNV and YYDKDF (reference sequence). Trimming stripped 6 bases from V and 9 bases from J, with 17 bases between. The CDR3 spans 14 residues. The CDR3 loop reads CATREGGLGRELFF. The CDR3 bases are TGTGCCACCAGAGAGGGGGGCCTCGGCAGGGAGCTGTTTTTT. Looking up the rest from reference TRBV15 and TRBJ2-2 gives the full variable domain: DAMVIQNPRYQVTQFGKPVTLSCSQTLNHNVMYWYQQKSSQAPKLLFHYYDKDFNNEADTPDNFQSRRPNTSFCFLDIRSPGLGDTAMYLCATREGGLGRELFFGEGSRLTVL.

A few counts support this clonotype. CDR3 sequence: CATTGTSTDTQYF. CDR3 coding DNA: TGTGCCACTACCGGGACTAGCACAGATACGCAGTATTTT. This chain links TRBV6-5 with TRBJ2-3; a possible D gene is TRBD2 (6 bases). V was cut by 10 bases and J by 0 bases, with 11 bases left in between. CDR3 length: 13 amino acids. Germline CDR1 reads MNHEY; CDR2 reads SVGAGI.

The CDR3 DNA sequence: TGTGCCAGCAGTTTAGGCGGCGCAGCTATGAACACTGAAGCTTTCTTT. This translates into CASSLGGAAMNTEAFF. The rearrangement uses TRBV12-3 or TRBV12-4 and TRBJ1-1; no reliable D call. This CDR3 has 16 residues. Trimming removed 1 base from V and 0 bases from J, with 12 bases in between.

This clonotype has at least ten counts. The chain has TRBV7-9 and TRBJ2-7; a possible D gene is TRBD2 (6 bases). CDR1 is SEHNR and CDR2 is FQNEAQ in the germline V gene (reference sequence). V was trimmed by 1 base and J by 2 bases, leaving 6 bases between them. The CDR3 extends over 13 amino acids. CDR3 nucleotide sequence: TGTGCCAGCAGCTTAGGCGGGACCTACGAGCAGTACTTC. Translating it yields CASSLGGTYEQYF.

The rearrangement links TRBV20-1 to TRBJ2-1; 7 bases fit TRBD2. Per germline, CDR1 DFQATT and CDR2 SNEGSKA (reference sequence). With 0 bases clipped from V and 0 bases from J, the junction kept 5 bases outside the gene matches. CDR3 size: 16 residues. CDR3 loop: CSARDPGGSSYNEQFF. The CDR3 nucleotides read TGCAGTGCTAGAGATCCTGGCGGGAGCTCCTACAATGAGCAGTTCTTC.

The chain joins TRBV7-9 to TRBJ2-7; tentative D call: TRBD2 (6 bases). This CDR3 comprises 13 residues. Between the trimmed V and J ends, which lost 6 bases and 3 bases, there was a span of 12 bases. The germline V gene has CDR1 SEHNR and CDR2 FQNEAQ (reference sequence). The CDR3 protein is CASRGPGDYEQYF. Written as DNA, the CDR3 is TGTGCCAGCAGGGGACCGGGAGACTACGAGCAGTACTTC.

This clonotype is large (0.1 to 1%) in the sample. The chain combines TRBV5-1 with TRBJ2-3; D is tentatively TRBD1 or TRBD2 (5 bases each). The CDR3 extends over 16 amino acids. Trimming cost V 2 bases and J 3 bases, with 16 bases left between them. Germline assignment: CDR1 SGHRS and CDR2 YFSETQ. The CDR3 reads CASSLHLEGITDTQYF. In DNA, the CDR3 is TGCGCCAGCAGCTTACATCTCGAGGGGATAACAGATACGCAGTATTTT.

This clonotype was recorded a few times. The rearrangement joins TRBV4-1 to TRBJ2-7; D is possibly TRBD1 (6 bases). The CDR3 has 15 residues. The germline gives CDR1 MGHRA, CDR2 YSYEKL. The V end was cut by 1 base, the J end by 2 bases, with 12 bases between. CDR3 bases: TGCGCCAGCAGCCAAGGGGGGCAGGCCCCCTACGAGCAGTACTTC. Protein: CASSQGGQAPYEQYF.

The V call is TRBV29-1, the J call TRBJ1-3; D unresolved. Trimming removed 7 bases at V and 3 bases at J, with 16 bases between. The CDR3 length is 14 residues. CDR1 is SQVTM and CDR2 is ANQGSEA in the germline V gene. For the CDR3, the DNA is TGCAGCGGTGGGTGGGGTACCGATGGAAACACCATATATTTT. The encoded protein is CSGGWGTDGNTIYF.

This clonotype showed up just a few times. The chain links TRBV20-1 to TRBJ1-1; 9 bases map to TRBD1. Germline V gives CDR1 DFQATT, CDR2 SNEGSKA (reference sequence). The CDR3 loop spans 17 amino acids. The trim removed 0 bases at V and 0 bases at J, leaving 8 bases unmatched. CDR3 loop: CSARDGRQGEMNTEAFF. DNA of the CDR3: TGCAGTGCTAGAGATGGGAGACAGGGGGAGATGAACACTGAAGCTTTCTTT.

This clonotype was seen more than once but under ten times. This rearrangement joins TRBV30 to TRBJ2-1, with D possibly being TRBD2 (5 bases). The CDR3 has 14 amino acids. Germline V lookup: CDR1 GTSNPN, CDR2 SVGIG (reference sequence). V lost 0 bases, J lost 10 bases, and 16 bases lay in between. The CDR3 DNA is TGTGCCTGGAGTGTACTCCTAGCCTCGCAAGAGCAGTTCTTC. This sequence encodes CAWSVLLASQEQFF.

This clonotype was seen just once. The chain recombines TRBV4-2 with TRBJ2-3; 12 bases map to TRBD2. The CDR3 runs to 16 residues. Per germline, CDR1 LGHNA and CDR2 YNFKEQ. Unmatched junction bases numbered 4, after V lost 5 bases and J lost 1 base. CDR3 loop: CASSERLAGGTDTQYF. The CDR3 DNA sequence: TGTGCCAGCAGCGAAAGACTAGCGGGAGGCACAGATACGCAGTATTTT.